This TCR beta chain was recorded in a study of vaccination effects on CD4 cells after COVID-19. Study observations and caveats: Convalescent patients in the study were few, and early post-infection timepoints were absent.

Under the ViraFEST assay, PBMC were stimulated with viral peptide pools so that antigen-specific CD4+ T cells expanded. Sequencing was performed afterwards. Isolation of CD4+ T cells took place after 10 days of culture. The person had a PCR-confirmed SARS-CoV-2 infection during March to December 2020. On days 3 and 7, fresh IL-2 medium replaced half the medium. This CDR3 is built from 18 residues. Trimming stripped 1 base from V and 0 bases from J, with 16 bases between. Germline lookup yields CDR1 SGHNT and CDR2 YENEEA. TCRdb's copy holds only in-frame clones and misses some; the assay was immunoSEQ multiplex PCR. Of tens of thousands of clones listed, 75% to 85% were seen once; the top ten hold around 40%. The table lists this clone with a count of one. Its antigen is undetermined.

The clonotype was recovered from a human donor who had a prior SARS-CoV-2 infection. The V call is TRBV11-3, the J call TRBJ2-1, with D perhaps TRBD1 (5 bases). The input for sequencing was CD4+ T cells from PBMCs cultured with a peptide pool, taken before COVID-19 vaccination. The CDR3 loop is CASSLADGRGSSYNEQFF. The DNA of the CDR3 is TGTGCCAGCAGCTTAGCGGATGGTAGGGGAAGCTCCTACAATGAGCAGTTCTTC.